These 24 T cell receptor beta chains were all obtained from the same sample, sequenced in a study of PD-L1 blockade in urothelial cancer. Method: immunoSEQ multiplex PCR; TCRdb's copy keeps in-frame clones and lacks some. The sample contains 50,000 to 60,000 clones, 84% of which appear only once. The specimen was PBMCs, collected around atezolizumab (anti-PD-L1) treatment. These receptors came from a man aged 35-49 years with urothelial cancer.

The gene calls are TRBV27 and TRBJ2-1, with 13 nucleotides matching TRBD2. This CDR3 comprises 17 residues. Trimming at V came to 2 bases and at J to 1 base, leaving 2 bases not matched to a gene. Germline lookup yields CDR1 MNHEY and CDR2 SMNVEV (reference sequence). DNA of the CDR3: TGTGCCAGCAGTTTACGGACTAGCGGGGGTTCCTACAATGAGCAGTTCTTC. It yields the protein CASSLRTSGGSYNEQFF.

The gene calls are TRBV15 and TRBJ2-1, with 12 positions matching TRBD2. This CDR3 is 15 amino acids long. From germline, CDR1 is LNHNV and CDR2 YYDKDF (reference sequence). J gave up 5 bases and V 4 bases, and 3 bases lay outside the gene matches. The DNA for the CDR3 is TGTGCCACCAGCAAGCCTAGCGGGAGGGACAATGAGCAGTTCTTC. Translation: CATSKPSGRDNEQFF.

This sequence joins TRBV27 and TRBJ2-7; tentative D call: TRBD1 (6 bases). This CDR3 is 14 amino acids long. Germline loops: CDR1 MNHEY, CDR2 SMNVEV (reference sequence). With 2 bases removed from V and 2 bases from J, the gap between germline ends came to 10 bases. CDR3 DNA: TGTGCCAGCAGTTTACCAGACAGGACCTACGAGCAGTACTTC. It translates to CASSLPDRTYEQYF.

The J gene is TRBJ2-7, the V gene TRBV6-5; D not certain. Looked up from germline, CDR1 is MNHEY and CDR2 is SVGAGI. V was pared by 6 bases and J by 0 bases, with 12 bases between. The CDR3 runs to 14 residues. In DNA form, the CDR3 reads TGTGCCAGCAGCCGGAGCGATTTCTCCTACGAGCAGTACTTC. This codes for CASSRSDFSYEQYF.

The chain links TRBV10-2 to TRBJ1-4; D not resolved. CDR1 WSHSY and CDR2 SAAADI come from the germline V gene. Trimming removed 5 bases at V and 3 bases at J, with 13 bases between. The CDR3 contains 15 residues. The CDR3 nucleotides read TGCGCCAGCAGTTTATCCACAGCCTCTAATGAAAAACTGTTTTTT. As protein: CASSLSTASNEKLFF.

This chain joins TRBV7-6 and TRBJ1-3; no clear D. The CDR3 extends over 13 amino acids. Trimming took off 8 bases at V and 0 bases at J, with 8 bases between the two ends. Germline CDR1 and CDR2: SGHVS and FNYEAQ. The CDR3 here is CASGGYSGNTIYF. DNA of the CDR3: TGTGCCAGCGGCGGGTACTCTGGAAACACCATATATTTT.

The chain joins TRBV30 to TRBJ2-7; D is possibly TRBD2 (6 bases). Germline CDR1 GTSNPN, CDR2 SVGIG (reference sequence). The CDR3 has 12 residues. Deletions cut 3 bases from V and 6 bases from J, with 12 bases between. DNA of the CDR3: TGTGCCTGGAGAGGGCCGCGGGGCGAGCAGTACTTC. This translates into CAWRGPRGEQYF.

The chain employs TRBV11-2 and TRBJ2-3, with TRBD2 as a possible D gene (5 bases). Trimming removed 6 bases from V and 7 bases from J, with 23 bases in between. CDR3 length: 16 amino acids. Germline loops: CDR1 SGHAT, CDR2 FQNNGV. CDR3 amino acids: CASSSISRVARNTQYF. The CDR3 DNA follows: TGTGCCAGCAGTTCCATCTCGCGGGTCGCACGGAATACGCAGTATTTT.

The chain carries TRBV2 and TRBJ2-2; unclear D gene. V was clipped by 6 bases and J by 3 bases, with 5 bases between them. CDR3 size: 12 residues. In germline, CDR1 is SNHLY, CDR2 FYNNEI. CDR3 DNA: TGTGCCAGCAGCCTTGACACCGGGGAGCTGTTTTTT. It specifies CASSLDTGELFF.

The chain has TRBV5-1 and TRBJ2-1; 9 bases are shared with TRBD2. The J segment lost 7 bases and the V segment lost 1 base, leaving 6 bases of the junction unmatched. CDR3 length: 15 amino acids. CDR1 SGHRS and CDR2 YFSETQ come from the germline V gene. CDR3 residues: CASSLMREGINEQFF. CDR3 DNA sequence: TGCGCCAGCAGCTTGATGCGGGAGGGGATAAATGAGCAGTTCTTC.

The J gene is TRBJ2-5, the V gene TRBV18, with no clear D. Trimming shortened V by 3 bases and J by 1 base, and 12 bases separated the two germline ends. Germline CDR1 KGHSH, CDR2 LQKENI. This CDR3 is 15 amino acids long. CDR3 sequence reads: CASSPYSSSQETQYF. CDR3 in DNA: TGTGCCAGCTCACCCTACTCCTCTAGCCAAGAGACCCAGTACTTC.

V and J are TRBV18 and TRBJ1-1, with 7 nucleotides matching TRBD1. The ends lost 6 bases at V and 0 bases at J; junction bases unmatched: 10. The CDR3 is made up of 16 amino acids. Germline CDR1 is KGHSH and CDR2 is LQKENI. As DNA, the CDR3 is TGTGCCAGCTCGCGACAGGGAGAAGGAGTGAACACTGAAGCTTTCTTT. This codes for CASSRQGEGVNTEAFF. Drawing the rest from reference TRBV18 and TRBJ1-1, the complete variable domain is NAGVMQNPRHLVRRRGQEARLRCSPMKGHSHVYWYRQLPEEGLKFMVYLQKENIIDESGMPKERFSAEFPKEGPSILRIQQVVRGDSAAYFCASSRQGEGVNTEAFFGQGTRLTVV.

J is TRBJ2-5 and V is TRBV28, with TRBD2 matching over 9 bases. Losses at the gene ends were 11 bases for V and 1 base for J; bases not matched to a gene: 11. The CDR3 extends over 15 amino acids. The germline V gene encodes CDR1 MDHEN and CDR2 SYDVKM. CDR3 amino acids: CAPLPASGAQETQYF. CDR3 coding DNA: TGTGCCCCCTTGCCGGCTAGCGGGGCCCAAGAGACCCAGTACTTC.

The gene calls are TRBV7-3 and TRBJ2-1; 10 bases match TRBD2. CDR3 size: 15 residues. Looked up from germline, CDR1 is SGHTA and CDR2 is FQGTGA. The ends lost 5 bases at V and 3 bases at J; junction bases unmatched: 4. CDR3 region: CASSPGLANYNEQFF. The CDR3 nucleotides are TGTGCCAGCAGCCCGGGACTAGCGAACTACAATGAGCAGTTCTTC.

This clone was counted a few times. The rearrangement links TRBV4-1 to TRBJ2-1; 8 bases are shared with TRBD2. V dropped 1 base and J dropped 6; count of bases not matched to a gene: 8. This CDR3 contains 16 residues. The germline CDR1 and CDR2 sequences are MGHRA and YSYEKL. CDR3 region: CASSQGPGLGSNEQFF. DNA of the CDR3: TGCGCCAGCAGCCAAGGGCCGGGACTAGGGTCCAATGAGCAGTTCTTC.

The chain recombines TRBV5-4 with TRBJ2-7; 9 positions agree with TRBD2. Germline-derived CDR1 and CDR2 are SGHNT and YYREEE (reference sequence). The CDR3 covers 16 residues. The V gene end was trimmed by 3 bases and the J gene end by 5 bases; junction bases not matched to a gene: 12. The CDR3 protein is CASSSFSGRLLDEQYF. As DNA, the CDR3 is TGTGCCAGCAGCTCCTTTAGCGGGAGACTATTGGACGAGCAGTACTTC.

This chain joins TRBV7-9 and TRBJ1-1, with 11 bases fitting TRBD1. The CDR3 spans 16 residues. The germline gives CDR1 SEHNR, CDR2 FQNEAQ (reference sequence). The J segment lost 0 bases and the V segment lost 5 bases, leaving 5 bases of the junction unmatched. Written as DNA, the CDR3 is TGTGCCAGCAGCCTTCCGGGACAGGGGGTGAACACTGAAGCTTTCTTT. Translating gives CASSLPGQGVNTEAFF.

The J gene is TRBJ2-7, the V gene TRBV27; tentative D call: TRBD1 (5 bases). There are 12 residues in the CDR3. V lost 10 bases, J lost 1 base, and 11 bases lay in between. Germline V gene sequence: CDR1 MNHEY, CDR2 SMNVEV (reference sequence). CDR3 in amino acids: CATRTLSYEQYF. The CDR3 DNA is TGTGCCACCCGGACATTATCCTACGAGCAGTACTTC.

The chain joins TRBV2 to TRBJ1-5; tentative D call: TRBD1 (5 bases). This CDR3 has 14 amino acids. V was pared by 5 bases and J by 1 base, with 9 bases between. CDR1 and CDR2 from the germline V gene are SNHLY and FYNNEI. This CDR3 is CASSSGHSNQPQHF. Here the CDR3 DNA reads TGTGCCAGCAGTTCAGGACACAGCAATCAGCCCCAGCATTTT. Based on the CDR3 plus reference TRBV2 and TRBJ1-5, the full variable domain is EPEVTQTPSHQVTQMGQEVILRCVPISNHLYFYWYRQILGQKVEFLVSFYNNEISEKSEIFDDQFSVERPDGSNFTLKIRSTKLEDSAMYFCASSSGHSNQPQHFGDGTRLSIL.

This chain uses TRBV4-2 with TRBJ2-3; 7 positions agree with TRBD1. With V trimmed by 0 bases and J by 4 bases, 7 bases remained unmatched. The CDR3 consists of 16 residues. The germline gives CDR1 LGHNA, CDR2 YNFKEQ. The CDR3 coding sequence is TGTGCCAGCAGCCAAGATGACCTCCAGGGGGCAGATACGCAGTATTTT. Translated: CASSQDDLQGADTQYF.

This clone occurred once. CDR3 sequence (DNA): TGTGCCAGCAGCTCCCGGGTCCCCGAGATGAACACTGAAGCTTTCTTT. This translates into CASSSRVPEMNTEAFF. V and J are TRBV13 and TRBJ1-1, with D unclear. V lost 4 bases to trimming and J lost 0 bases, with 15 bases between them. This CDR3 is built from 16 residues. Germline CDR1 reads PRHDT; CDR2 reads FYEKMQ (reference sequence).

The chain links TRBV29-1 to TRBJ2-1; a weak D match, TRBD2 (6 bases). The V and J ends lost 8 bases and 9 bases respectively, with 20 bases between them. The CDR3 consists of 13 residues. CDR1 and CDR2 (germline): SQVTM, ANQGSEA. As DNA, the CDR3 is TGCAGCCTCCTGACGGGAGAAATGAGTGAGCAGTTCTTC. Its translation: CSLLTGEMSEQFF.

The gene calls are TRBV25-1 and TRBJ1-1; TRBD1 is a possible D gene (5 bases). Germline V CDR1 and CDR2: MGHDK, SYGVNS. V was trimmed by 6 bases and J by 1 base, leaving 6 bases between them. This CDR3 contains 12 residues. The CDR3 DNA is TGTGCCAGCAGGGGGCCGAACACTGAAGCTTTCTTT. Protein sequence: CASRGPNTEAFF.

The CDR3 DNA follows: TGTGCCAGCAGGAAAGCGGGAAGTGCAGATACGCAGTATTTT. Translated, it gives CASRKAGSADTQYF. V usage is TRBV13 and J usage is TRBJ2-3, with 7 bases identical to TRBD2. The CDR3 has 14 amino acids. V was pared by 6 bases and J by 4 bases, with 7 bases of the junction left unmatched. Germline V gene sequence: CDR1 PRHDT, CDR2 FYEKMQ (reference sequence).